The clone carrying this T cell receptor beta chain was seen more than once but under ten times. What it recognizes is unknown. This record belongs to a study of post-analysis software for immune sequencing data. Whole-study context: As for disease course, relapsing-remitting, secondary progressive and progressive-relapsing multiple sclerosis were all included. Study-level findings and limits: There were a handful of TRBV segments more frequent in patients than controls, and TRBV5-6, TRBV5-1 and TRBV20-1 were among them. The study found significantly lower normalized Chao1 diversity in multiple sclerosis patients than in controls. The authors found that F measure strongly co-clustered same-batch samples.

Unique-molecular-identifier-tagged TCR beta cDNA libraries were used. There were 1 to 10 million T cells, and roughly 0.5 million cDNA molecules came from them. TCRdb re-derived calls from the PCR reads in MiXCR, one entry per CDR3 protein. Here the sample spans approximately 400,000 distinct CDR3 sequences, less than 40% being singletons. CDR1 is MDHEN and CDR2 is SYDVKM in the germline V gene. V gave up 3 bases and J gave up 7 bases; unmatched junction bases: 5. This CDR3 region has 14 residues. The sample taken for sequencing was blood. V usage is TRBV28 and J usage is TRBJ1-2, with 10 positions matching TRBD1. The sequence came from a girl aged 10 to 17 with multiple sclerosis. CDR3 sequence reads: CASSLGQGSGGYTF. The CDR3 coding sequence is TGTGCCAGCAGTTTGGGACAGGGGTCGGGTGGCTACACCTTC.